The 23 T cell receptor beta chains in this list originate from one sample, sequenced in a study of blood T cell repertoires in COVID-19. The table came from immunoSEQ multiplex PCR; TCRdb's copy has only in-frame clones and leaves some out. The repertoire consists of approximately 130,000 clones, with about four fifths occurring once and the leading ten covering 15% to 25%. Material for sequencing was peripheral blood. Source of these receptors: a man at least 80 years old with acute or convalescent COVID-19.

This chain joins TRBV6-2 or TRBV6-3 and TRBJ2-7; 8 bases line up with TRBD2. V was clipped by 2 bases and J by 6 bases; unmatched bases: 12. The length of the CDR3 is 16 residues. In germline, CDR1 is MNHEY, CDR2 SVGEGT. The chain's CDR3 is CASSYPSGGVATEQYF. The DNA of the CDR3 is TGTGCCAGCAGTTACCCATCCGGGGGGGTGGCTACCGAGCAGTACTTC.

The CDR3, as DNA: TGTGCCAGCAGTAGAACAGGGAACTACGAGCAGTACTTC. Protein: CASSRTGNYEQYF. The genes are TRBV6-5 and TRBJ2-7; perhaps TRBD1 as D (6 bases). V was cut by 5 bases and J by 3 bases, with 11 bases left in between. The CDR3 length is 13 residues. Germline CDR1 is MNHEY and CDR2 is SVGAGI.

This clone has only one observation. This chain uses TRBV2 with TRBJ2-3; TRBD2 might be the D (7 bases). Germline assignment: CDR1 SNHLY and CDR2 FYNNEI. Trimming removed 1 base at V and 4 bases at J, with 12 bases between. The CDR3 covers 15 residues. CDR3 coding DNA: TGTGCCAGCAGTGAAGTGGGGGGGCGAGCAGATACGCAGTATTTT. This translates into CASSEVGGRADTQYF.

The chain recombines TRBV9 with TRBJ2-7; TRBD2 might be the D (6 bases). Trimming took off 0 bases at V and 6 bases at J, with 16 bases between the two ends. This CDR3 region has 15 residues. CDR1 is SGDLS, CDR2 YYNGEE, per germline. CDR3 in DNA: TGTGCCAGCAGCGTAGGATGGGGGGACGGCCGCGAGCAGTACTTC. Amino acids: CASSVGWGDGREQYF. Full variable domain (missing parts from reference TRBV9 and TRBJ2-7): DSGVTQTPKHLITATGQRVTLRCSPRSGDLSVYWYQQSLDQGLQFLIQYYNGEERAKGNILERFSAQQFPDLHSELNLSSLELGDSALYFCASSVGWGDGREQYFGPGTRLTVT.

The rearrangement joins TRBV12-3 or TRBV12-4 to TRBJ2-7, with no clear D. The CDR3 spans 13 residues. Trimming left V 4 bases short and J 6 bases short, with 13 bases between. The CDR3, as DNA: TGTGCCAGCAGTTGGGCTGGTGGGTTCGAGCAGTACTTC. Translating it yields CASSWAGGFEQYF.

The CDR3 reads CAWSKGLAGVETQYF. CDR3 sequence (DNA): TGTGCCTGGAGTAAGGGGCTAGCGGGGGTGGAGACCCAGTACTTC. The rearrangement links TRBV30 to TRBJ2-5, with 10 bases lining up with TRBD2. Unmatched junction bases numbered 8, after V lost 2 bases and J lost 5 bases. Germline-derived CDR1 and CDR2 are GTSNPN and SVGIG (reference sequence). This CDR3 region has 15 residues.

This clone occurred a few times. The chain employs TRBV6-5 and TRBJ1-1; D gene uncertain. There are 15 residues in the CDR3. Per germline, CDR1 MNHEY and CDR2 SVGAGI. V lost 2 bases, J lost 4 bases, and 14 bases lay in between. CDR3 nucleotides: TGTGCCAGCAGTTACCGGCCGTCCGGGTTCACTGAAGCTTTCTTT. It yields the protein CASSYRPSGFTEAFF.

The table lists this clone with a count of one. The gene calls are TRBV19 and TRBJ1-2, with D possibly being TRBD1 (6 bases). The CDR3 contains 12 residues. Trimming cost V 3 bases and J 6 bases, with 8 bases left between them. Looked up from germline, CDR1 is LNHDA and CDR2 is SQIVND (reference sequence). The CDR3 protein is CASSIRGNGYTF. DNA for the CDR3: TGTGCCAGTAGTATCAGGGGAAATGGCTACACCTTC.

The genes are TRBV5-4 and TRBJ1-4, with TRBD1 as a possible D gene (5 bases). Trimming shortened V by 0 bases and J by 8 bases, and 5 bases separated the two germline ends. The germline V gene encodes CDR1 SGHNT and CDR2 YYREEE (reference sequence). The CDR3 contains 12 residues. As DNA, the CDR3 is TGTGCCAGCAGCTTGGGACAGGAAAAACTGTTTTTT. Amino acid sequence: CASSLGQEKLFF.

This clone is a singleton in its sample. This chain connects TRBV19 to TRBJ2-5, with 9 nucleotides matching TRBD2. This CDR3 has 14 residues. The V gene end was trimmed by 6 bases and the J gene end by 1 base; junction bases not matched to a gene: 3. The germline V gene has CDR1 LNHDA and CDR2 SQIVND (reference sequence). CDR3 sequence: CASRMRGGQETQYF. The CDR3 DNA reads as TGTGCCAGTAGGATGCGGGGGGGCCAAGAGACCCAGTACTTC.

The rearrangement uses TRBV19 and TRBJ1-3, with D unclear. V dropped 5 bases and J dropped 0 bases, with 11 bases sitting between them. CDR1 is LNHDA and CDR2 is SQIVND in the germline V gene (reference sequence). The CDR3 contains 15 residues. The CDR3 nucleotides read TGTGCCAGTAGTCCCAGCAGGCGCTCTGGAAACACCATATATTTT. Its protein is CASSPSRRSGNTIYF.

V gene TRBV4-1 combines with J gene TRBJ1-6; D may be TRBD1 (5 bases). The CDR3 has 16 amino acids. V lost 0 bases and J lost 9, with 15 bases in between. Germline lookup yields CDR1 MGHRA and CDR2 YSYEKL. Here the CDR3 DNA reads TGCGCCAGCAGCCAAGAAGGGGCCCGACTCGGTTCACCCCTCCACTTT. As protein: CASSQEGARLGSPLHF.

This clone has more than one count but fewer than ten. This sequence joins TRBV2 and TRBJ2-3; tentatively, D is TRBD2 (7 bases). Germline CDR1 SNHLY, CDR2 FYNNEI. V gave up 11 bases and J gave up 5 bases, with 20 bases separating them. The CDR3 consists of 14 residues. Here the CDR3 DNA reads TGTGCCTCCCGAAATGGGGGGGCATTAGATACGCAGTATTTT. Residues: CASRNGGALDTQYF.

This clone was counted only a few times. The chain links TRBV19 to TRBJ1-5; 7 nucleotides agree with TRBD1. The CDR3 runs to 15 residues. The V gene end was trimmed by 5 bases and the J gene end by 4 bases; junction bases not matched to a gene: 8. CDR1 is LNHDA, CDR2 SQIVND, per germline (reference sequence). CDR3 in amino acids: CASSAGDRKNQPQHF. In nucleotides, the CDR3 is TGTGCCAGTAGTGCAGGGGACAGAAAGAATCAGCCCCAGCATTTT.

The sample holds a few counts of this clone. This sequence joins TRBV30 and TRBJ2-3, with TRBD2 matching 8 bases. Germline V CDR1 and CDR2: GTSNPN, SVGIG (reference sequence). The CDR3 sequence is 14 residues long. V was clipped by 8 bases and J by 7 bases; unmatched bases: 14. The CDR3 nucleotides read TGTGCCGGGGCTGGGTCGGGGGGGTCATATACGCAGTATTTT. Its translation: CAGAGSGGSYTQYF.

This clone has more than one count but fewer than ten. The rearrangement links TRBV4-2 to TRBJ2-1; no definite D call. Trimming took 3 bases from V and 0 from J, leaving 15 bases between them. Germline V gene lookup returns CDR1 LGHNA and CDR2 YNFKEQ. The CDR3 loop spans 17 amino acids. CDR3 loop: CASSHVDWRSSYNEQFF. The CDR3 region has the DNA TGTGCCAGCAGCCACGTAGACTGGAGAAGCTCCTACAATGAGCAGTTCTTC.

The chain recombines TRBV11-2 with TRBJ2-3; 13 bases match TRBD2. Germline V gene sequence: CDR1 SGHAT, CDR2 FQNNGV. Losses at the gene ends were 3 bases for V and 0 bases for J; bases not matched to a gene: 9. The length of the CDR3 is 19 residues. CDR3 sequence reads: CASSFSRTSGGDSTDTQYF. The CDR3 DNA reads TGTGCCAGCAGCTTTTCCCGAACTAGCGGGGGGGATAGCACAGATACGCAGTATTTT.

The J gene is TRBJ1-4, the V gene TRBV4-1, with unresolved D. Germline V lookup: CDR1 MGHRA, CDR2 YSYEKL. The CDR3 contains 16 residues. V lost 3 bases and J 6 bases, leaving 17 bases between the germline ends. The CDR3 DNA is TGCGCCAGCAGCCATCCCTGGAGGGCAGCATATGAAAAACTGTTTTTT. It translates to CASSHPWRAAYEKLFF.

On this clone: This specimen includes other DNA sequences encoding the same CDR3. The chain combines TRBV6-5 with TRBJ1-6; 10 bases are a match to TRBD1. This CDR3 spans 15 amino acids. The trim removed 0 bases at V and 10 bases at J, leaving 3 bases unmatched. CDR1 is MNHEY, CDR2 SVGAGI, per germline. The CDR3, as DNA: TGTGCCAGCAGTTACTCGGGACAGGGGAGATCACCCCTCCACTTT. Translating it yields CASSYSGQGRSPLHF.

This chain links TRBV24-1 with TRBJ2-1, with TRBD2 matching over 7 bases. The CDR3 has 16 amino acids. Looked up from germline, CDR1 is KGHDR and CDR2 is SFDVKD. J was trimmed by 3 bases and V by 7 bases; bases with no gene match: 11. CDR3 nucleotide sequence: TGTGCCACCAGCGATAGCATCGGGGGGAGCTACAATGAGCAGTTCTTC. Residues: CATSDSIGGSYNEQFF.

The table lists this clone with many counts. The chain joins TRBV10-3 to TRBJ2-1; 7 bases line up with TRBD2. With 11 bases clipped from V and 4 bases from J, the junction kept 14 bases outside the gene matches. Germline CDR1 ENHRY, CDR2 SYGVKD. This CDR3 has 15 residues. CDR3 sequence: CASSSGASGYNEQFF. CDR3 coding DNA: TGTGCCTCCTCCTCCGGAGCTAGCGGATACAATGAGCAGTTCTTC.

CDR3 region: CAIRGDSPLYGYTF. The CDR3, as DNA: TGTGCCATCAGGGGGGACAGTCCCCTCTATGGCTACACCTTC. The chain carries TRBV10-3 and TRBJ1-2; 7 bases map to TRBD1. The germline gives CDR1 ENHRY, CDR2 SYGVKD. This CDR3 is 14 amino acids long. With 6 bases clipped from V and 4 bases from J, the junction kept 8 bases outside the gene matches.

This rearrangement joins TRBV28 to TRBJ1-2, with a tentative D call TRBD1 (5 bases). CDR3 length: 14 residues. Germline-derived CDR1 and CDR2 are MDHEN and SYDVKM. V was shortened by 3 bases and J by 4 bases, with 12 bases between the two germline ends. CDR3 region: CASSFSGLGYGYTF. In DNA form, the CDR3 reads TGTGCCAGCAGTTTCTCAGGGTTGGGCTATGGCTACACCTTC.